These T cell receptor beta chains were read from a single sample in a study of cytotoxic CD8 clonotypes in ibrutinib-treated CLL. This table comes from immunoSEQ multiplex PCR, and its TCRdb copy is limited to in-frame clones, with some not included. The sample yields 150,000 or so clones, approximately 83% seen once. This material consisted of PBMCs, taken after 24 months of ibrutinib treatment. Receptors originate from a human donor with chronic lymphocytic leukemia. CDR3s include the opening cysteine and the closing phenylalanine or tryptophan. Each record gives: clone size, V gene, D gene, J gene, CDR3 protein, CDR3 DNA. The D gene is left open where the match is weak. Rows may omit the clone size; those that give it use once, few, many or a size class.

NA,TRBV2,TRBD2,TRBJ2-7,CASPPPSGGAYEQYF,TGTGCCAGTCCTCCACCCAGCGGGGGGGCCTACGAGCAGTACTTC
NA,TRBV19,TRBD1,TRBJ1-2,CASSTPALDRGHTF,TGTGCCAGTAGTACACCCGCGCTCGACAGGGGACACACCTTC
NA,TRBV2,NA,TRBJ1-1,CASSALVSEAFF,TGTGCCAGCAGTGCCCTAGTAAGTGAAGCTTTCTTT
NA,TRBV2,TRBD1,TRBJ1-5,CASRPHRDSDYSNQPQHF,TGTGCCAGCAGACCCCACCGGGACAGTGATTATAGCAATCAGCCCCAGCATTTT
NA,TRBV7-2,TRBD1,TRBJ1-2,CASSPGTGLYGYTF,TGTGCCAGCAGCCCGGGGACAGGTCTTTATGGCTACACCTTC
once,TRBV19,NA,TRBJ2-5,CASSLGGRETQYF,TGTGCCAGTAGTTTAGGCGGGCGGGAGACCCAGTACTTC
few,TRBV2,NA,TRBJ2-1,CASKSSRSNEQFF,TGTGCCAGCAAGTCAAGTCGTAGCAATGAGCAGTTCTTC
few,TRBV7-9,NA,TRBJ2-5,CASSSRRAGKTQYF,TGTGCCAGCAGCTCCCGGAGAGCTGGTAAGACCCAGTACTTC
NA,TRBV5-4,TRBD2,TRBJ2-4,CASSLRGLAGGAKNIQYF,TGTGCCAGCAGCTTGCGCGGTCTAGCGGGAGGAGCCAAAAACATTCAGTACTTC
NA,TRBV28,NA,TRBJ1-2,CASTPGQSYGYTF,TGTGCCAGCACCCCCGGACAGTCCTATGGCTACACCTTC
NA,TRBV4-1,TRBD2,TRBJ2-4,CASSQVLSGGDLAKNIQYF,TGCGCCAGCAGCCAAGTTCTTAGCGGGGGGGATCTAGCCAAAAACATTCAGTACTTC
NA,TRBV4-3,TRBD1,TRBJ2-2,CASSQELTGGGELFF,TGCGCCAGCAGCCAAGAGTTGACAGGGGGCGGGGAGCTGTTTTTT
NA,TRBV7-9,NA,TRBJ2-3,CASSLTGRATDTQYF,TGTGCCAGCAGCTTAACCGGGAGAGCCACAGATACGCAGTATTTT
NA,TRBV28,NA,TRBJ1-1,CASSPGTHANEAFF,TGTGCCAGCAGTCCCGGGACCCACGCCAATGAAGCTTTCTTT
NA,TRBV5-8,TRBD2,TRBJ2-3,CAGAGRPGDTQYF,TGTGCCGGAGCGGGGCGGCCGGGTGATACGCAGTATTTT
NA,TRBV7-8,TRBD2,TRBJ2-1,CASSPGGTREFF,TGTGCCAGCAGCCCTGGCGGGACTAGGGAGTTCTTC